The source of this T cell receptor beta chain is a study of glioma-infiltrating T cells. The CDR3 is 15 amino acids. Points on this clonotype: The antigen is not known. The junction differs from germline at one of its ends, possibly a read error.

Overall study findings and caveats: Above-expected tissue-blood divergence occurred in all gliomas, most in low-grade ones.

Using RNA template, CDR3s of TCR alpha and beta were amplified with iRepertoire arm-PCR. Tissue mRNA or PBMC total RNA, roughly 100-400 ng, went into one-step reverse transcription and amplification. TCRdb reprocessed the multiplex PCR reads via MiXCR and lists one record per CDR3 protein. In the table there are around 140,000 distinct CDR3 sequences, more than 35% of which are singletons. The receptor's source is a human donor with low-grade glioma or glioblastoma, undergoing nonglioma brain surgery, or in good health (not recorded which). Sequencing used glioma tissue, nonneoplastic brain tissue, or PBMCs (not recorded which). J is TRBJ2-3 and V is TRBV12-3 or TRBV12-4, with TRBD1 identical over 8 bases. CDR3 in DNA: TGTGCCAGCAGGCTGGGACAGGTTAGCACAGGTACGCAGTATTTT. It encodes CASRLGQVSTGTQYF.